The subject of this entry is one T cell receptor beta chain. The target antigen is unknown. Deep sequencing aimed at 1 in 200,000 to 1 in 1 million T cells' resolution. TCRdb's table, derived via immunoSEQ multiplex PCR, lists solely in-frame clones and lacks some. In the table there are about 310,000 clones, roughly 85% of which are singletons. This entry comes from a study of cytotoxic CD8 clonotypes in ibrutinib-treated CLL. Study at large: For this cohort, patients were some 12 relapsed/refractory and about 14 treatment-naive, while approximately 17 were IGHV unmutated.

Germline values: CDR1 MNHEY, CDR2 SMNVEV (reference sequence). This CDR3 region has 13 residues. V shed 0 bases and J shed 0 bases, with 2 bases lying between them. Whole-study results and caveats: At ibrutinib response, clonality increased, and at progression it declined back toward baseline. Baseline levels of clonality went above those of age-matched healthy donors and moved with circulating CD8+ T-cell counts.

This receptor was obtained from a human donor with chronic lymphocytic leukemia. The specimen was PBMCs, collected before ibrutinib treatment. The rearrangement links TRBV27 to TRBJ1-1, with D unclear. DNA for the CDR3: TGTGCCAGCAGTTTATCTCTGAACACTGAAGCTTTCTTT. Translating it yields CASSLSLNTEAFF.